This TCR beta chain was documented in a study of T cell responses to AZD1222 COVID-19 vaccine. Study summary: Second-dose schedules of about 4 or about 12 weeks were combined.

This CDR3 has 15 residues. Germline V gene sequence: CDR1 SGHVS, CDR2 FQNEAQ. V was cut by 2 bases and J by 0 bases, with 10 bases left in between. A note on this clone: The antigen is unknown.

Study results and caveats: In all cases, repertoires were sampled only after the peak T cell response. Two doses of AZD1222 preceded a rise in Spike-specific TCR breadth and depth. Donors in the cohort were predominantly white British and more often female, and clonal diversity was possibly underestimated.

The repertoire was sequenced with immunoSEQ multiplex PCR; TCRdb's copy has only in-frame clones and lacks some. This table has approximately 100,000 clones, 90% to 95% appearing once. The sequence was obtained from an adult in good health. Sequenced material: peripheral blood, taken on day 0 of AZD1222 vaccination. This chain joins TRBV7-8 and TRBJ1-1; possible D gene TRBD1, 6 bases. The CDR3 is CASSLTEGVNTEAFF. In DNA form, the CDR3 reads TGTGCCAGCAGCTTAACAGAGGGGGTGAACACTGAAGCTTTCTTT.